This TCR beta chain was sequenced for a study of Graves' ophthalmopathy and Graves' hyperthyroidism. General observations from the study: The model flagged ophthalmopathy progression at around 70% sensitivity and 72% to 85% specificity.

Ophthalmopathy in the donors was of moderate-to-severe activity, with CAS ≥3, NOSPECS ≥4 and duration under 3 months. The evidence that diagnosis relied on was clinical symptoms, serum thyroxine, TRAb, thyroid ultrasound and orbital computed tomography. The CDR3 totals 12 residues. CDR1 is MDHEN, CDR2 SYDVKM, per germline. The V and J ends lost 5 bases and 5 bases respectively, with 9 bases between them. For repertoire sequencing, the TCR beta CDR3 regions were amplified from RNA transcripts. An opening RT-PCR round employed HTBI primers and preceded a second-round multiplex PCR. TCRdb reanalysed the multiplex PCR reads using MiXCR and keeps one entry per CDR3 protein. The sample holds about 170,000 distinct CDR3 sequences, under 40% seen once. This clonotype was seen more than once but under ten times. Its antigen is undetermined.

The clonotype was recovered from a woman in her 40s with Graves' ophthalmopathy. The chain is built from TRBV28 and TRBJ2-5, with D possibly TRBD1 on 6 matching bases. Sequencing input: peripheral blood. The CDR3 DNA follows: TGTGCCAGCAGTGCCCAGGGGGAGACCCAGTACTTC. It codes for CASSAQGETQYF.